The 26 T cell receptor beta chains below all came from one sample that was sequenced in a study of T cell responses to AZD1222 COVID-19 vaccine. Assay used: immunoSEQ multiplex PCR; TCRdb lists only in-frame clones, some missing. This sample has approximately 110,000 clones, with 90% to 95% found just once. Sample: peripheral blood, taken on day 0 of AZD1222 vaccination. The receptors shown here come from an adult in good health.

The rearrangement joins TRBV20-1 to TRBJ2-3, with 8 bases aligning to TRBD2. The J segment lost 1 base and the V segment lost 3 bases, leaving 3 bases of the junction unmatched. The CDR3 length is 14 residues. The V gene's germline CDR1 is DFQATT and CDR2 SNEGSKA (reference sequence). The CDR3 nucleotides read TGCAGTGCTAGTACGGGACTAGGCACAGATACGCAGTATTTT. The encoded protein is CSASTGLGTDTQYF.

The chain employs TRBV6-5 and TRBJ1-4; D gene unclear. Germline V lookup: CDR1 MNHEY, CDR2 SVGAGI. The CDR3 contains 15 residues. V lost 6 bases and J 5 bases, leaving 16 bases between the germline ends. The CDR3 DNA follows: TGTGCCAGCAGCCACACCAGAGCTGAGAATGAAAAACTGTTTTTT. Amino acid sequence: CASSHTRAENEKLFF.

The chain carries TRBV18 and TRBJ1-1; possibly TRBD1 for D (5 bases). The CDR3 is 14 residues long. Trimming shortened V by 4 bases and J by 1 base, and 10 bases separated the two germline ends. In germline, CDR1 is KGHSH, CDR2 LQKENI. CDR3 DNA: TGTGCCAGCTCACAACGGCAGGGGAACACTGAAGCTTTCTTT. Its translation is CASSQRQGNTEAFF.

The V gene is TRBV5-1, the J gene TRBJ2-3; perhaps TRBD2 as D (5 bases). V lost 0 bases and J lost 1, with 6 bases in between. Germline V gene sequence: CDR1 SGHRS, CDR2 YFSETQ. The CDR3 runs 14 residues. CDR3: CASSLAGGTDTQYF. CDR3 in DNA: TGCGCCAGCAGCTTGGCCGGGGGCACAGATACGCAGTATTTT.

The chain couples TRBV3-1 (or the pseudogene TRBV3-2) to TRBJ1-1, with D possibly being TRBD1 (5 bases). Per germline, CDR1 LGHDT and CDR2 YNNKEL (reference sequence). Trimming left V 1 base short and J 3 bases short, with 9 bases between. This CDR3 has 14 residues. DNA of the CDR3: TGTGCCAGCAGCCAAGGGGGCGGCCACACTGAAGCTTTCTTT. It specifies CASSQGGGHTEAFF.

The chain combines TRBV2 with TRBJ2-2; TRBD1 aligns across 7 bases. The CDR3 has 14 amino acids. V shed 6 bases and J 0 bases; nucleotides not matched to a gene: 1. CDR1 is SNHLY and CDR2 is FYNNEI in the germline V gene. The CDR3 nucleotides are TGTGCCAGCAGGGGGACAGCGAACACCGGGGAGCTGTTTTTT. It encodes CASRGTANTGELFF.

This clone is medium-sized. The chain couples TRBV27 to TRBJ2-2, with TRBD2 identical over 8 bases. The ends lost 5 bases at V and 2 bases at J; junction bases unmatched: 7. Germline V CDR1 and CDR2: MNHEY, SMNVEV (reference sequence). The CDR3 is 16 residues long. The CDR3, as DNA: TGTGCCAGCAGTCTCGCGATAGCGGGAAACACCGGGGAGCTGTTTTTT. Translated: CASSLAIAGNTGELFF.

The rearrangement links TRBV11-2 to TRBJ2-7; tentatively, D is TRBD1 or TRBD2 (6 bases each). V dropped 1 base and J dropped 4 bases, with 8 bases sitting between them. Germline V gives CDR1 SGHAT, CDR2 FQNNGV. The CDR3 loop spans 13 amino acids. CDR3 DNA sequence: TGTGCCAGCAGCTTAGTAGGGGGGTACGAGCAGTACTTC. Its translation is CASSLVGGYEQYF.

This chain links TRBV3-1 (or the pseudogene TRBV3-2) with TRBJ1-5, with no clear D. CDR3 length equals 12 residues. The germline CDR1 and CDR2 sequences are LGHDT and YNNKEL (reference sequence). V lost 4 bases and J lost 8, with 9 bases in between. The CDR3 region is CASSLSSEPQHF. CDR3 coding DNA: TGTGCCAGCAGCCTATCGTCTGAGCCCCAGCATTTT.

The chain employs TRBV7-7 and TRBJ2-2; D unclear. This CDR3 contains 13 residues. Trimming stripped 3 bases from V and 7 bases from J, with 9 bases between. Germline V CDR1 and CDR2: SSHAT, FNYEAQ (reference sequence). CDR3 sequence (DNA): TGTGCCAGCAGCTTTTCTCTGGTCGGGGAGCTGTTTTTT. This encodes CASSFSLVGELFF.

In this sample, this clone turned up once. The chain couples TRBV5-5 to TRBJ2-7; the D is unclear. CDR3 length equals 17 residues. With 6 bases removed from V and 4 bases from J, the gap between germline ends came to 26 bases. CDR1 is SGHKS, CDR2 YYEKEE, per germline (reference sequence). The CDR3 here is CASTPPSGWEARYEQYF. The CDR3, as DNA: TGTGCCAGCACCCCCCCCTCGGGCTGGGAAGCAAGATACGAGCAGTACTTC.

This chain links TRBV7-2 with TRBJ2-7, with D tentatively TRBD2 (7 bases). CDR1 and CDR2 (germline): SGHTA, FQGNSA. The ends were cut back, 5 bases at V and 5 bases at J, with 16 bases in the middle. This CDR3 has 14 amino acids. The CDR3 region is CASSLGGGPDEQYF. The CDR3 DNA reads TGTGCCAGCAGCCTGGGAGGGGGGCCAGACGAGCAGTACTTC.

This clone appeared a single time. V is TRBV10-3 and J is TRBJ2-7; D is undetermined. Germline V CDR1 and CDR2: ENHRY, SYGVKD. V was trimmed by 0 bases and J by 2 bases, leaving 11 bases between them. The CDR3 is 15 residues long. The CDR3 protein is CAISESAGDTYEQYF. CDR3 coding DNA: TGTGCCATCAGTGAGTCGGCAGGTGATACCTACGAGCAGTACTTC.

Only a few counts were recorded for this clone. The J gene is TRBJ1-5, the V gene TRBV4-1, with D perhaps matching TRBD1 (6 bases). Trimming shortened V by 0 bases and J by 7 bases, and 13 bases separated the two germline ends. The CDR3 contains 15 residues. CDR1 and CDR2 (germline): MGHRA, YSYEKL. CDR3 sequence reads: CASSQDGGHGQPQHF. The DNA for the CDR3 is TGCGCCAGCAGCCAAGATGGGGGCCACGGACAGCCCCAGCATTTT.

The chain employs TRBV9 and TRBJ1-5; TRBD1 might be the D (5 bases). CDR3 size: 13 residues. The germline V gene has CDR1 SGDLS and CDR2 YYNGEE. V shed 4 bases and J shed 8 bases, with 13 bases lying between them. CDR3 nucleotide sequence: TGTGCCAGCAGCCCCAGGGATGAAGAGCCCCAGCATTTT. Residues: CASSPRDEEPQHF.

This clone has a count of ten or more. This rearrangement joins TRBV30 to TRBJ2-7; D not certain. The CDR3 is 14 residues long. Trimming left V 1 base short and J 5 bases short, with 15 bases between. CDR1 and CDR2 (germline): GTSNPN, SVGIG (reference sequence). As DNA, the CDR3 is TGTGCCTGGAGTGAAATCCCAGCGAATAACGAGCAGTACTTC. Its translation: CAWSEIPANNEQYF.

J is TRBJ1-1 and V is TRBV11-1, with a tentative D call TRBD1 (5 bases). V gave up 3 bases and J gave up 3 bases, with 8 bases separating them. Germline CDR1 SGHAT, CDR2 FQDESV (reference sequence). CDR3 size: 13 residues. The CDR3: CASSFMGDTEAFF. CDR3 nucleotides: TGTGCCAGCAGCTTCATGGGGGACACTGAAGCTTTCTTT.

The rearrangement uses TRBV28 and TRBJ2-1; D unclear. Germline V gene sequence: CDR1 MDHEN, CDR2 SYDVKM. The CDR3 consists of 14 residues. Trimming removed 6 bases from V and 2 bases from J, with 11 bases in between. The CDR3 here is CASRSETAYNEQFF. CDR3 in DNA: TGTGCCAGCAGAAGCGAGACGGCCTACAATGAGCAGTTCTTC.

The J gene is TRBJ2-7, the V gene TRBV6-5; D might be TRBD1 or TRBD2, each matching 6 bases. Per germline, CDR1 MNHEY and CDR2 SVGAGI. CDR3 length equals 15 residues. V lost 6 bases, J lost 2 bases, and 17 bases lay in between. The CDR3 DNA is TGTGCCAGCAGAAACCAGTGGGGGGACACCTACGAGCAGTACTTC. This encodes CASRNQWGDTYEQYF.

CDR3 region: CASSLGQGNTGELFF. The CDR3 region has the DNA TGCGCCAGCAGCTTGGGGCAGGGCAACACCGGGGAGCTGTTTTTT. This chain links TRBV5-1 with TRBJ2-2; D might be TRBD1 (5 bases). In germline, CDR1 is SGHRS, CDR2 YFSETQ. The CDR3 is 15 residues long. The ends were cut back, 0 bases at V and 2 bases at J, with 8 bases in the middle.

The CDR3 coding sequence is TGTGCCAGCAGCCGGCTCCGGGACAGAACTAGCTCTGGAAACACCATATATTTT. Translated: CASSRLRDRTSSGNTIYF. The V and J genes are TRBV7-9 and TRBJ1-3, with 7 positions matching TRBD1. The CDR3 extends over 18 amino acids. Germline CDR1 is SEHNR and CDR2 is FQNEAQ (reference sequence). V lost 5 bases to trimming and J lost 0 bases; unmatched junction nucleotides: 13.

In DNA, the CDR3 is TGTGCCAGCTCACCACAGGAGGGGACAGGGCCAGATACGCAGTATTTT. This sequence encodes CASSPQEGTGPDTQYF. The V gene is TRBV18, the J gene TRBJ2-3; 9 bases align to TRBD1. The CDR3 is 16 amino acids. Germline CDR1 and CDR2: KGHSH and LQKENI. Trimming removed 1 base from V and 4 bases from J; junction bases left unmatched: 6.

This chain joins TRBV18 and TRBJ1-1; 7 positions agree with TRBD1. The CDR3 sequence is 15 residues long. The trim removed 3 bases at V and 0 bases at J, leaving 4 bases unmatched. CDR1 KGHSH and CDR2 LQKENI come from the germline V gene. In nucleotides, the CDR3 is TGTGCCAGCTCACCCAAAACAGGGGTGAACACTGAAGCTTTCTTT. This translates into CASSPKTGVNTEAFF.

The rearrangement links TRBV12-3 or TRBV12-4 to TRBJ1-2; no clear D gene. The CDR3 extends over 13 amino acids. Trimming left V 3 bases short and J 4 bases short, with 9 bases between. CDR3 nucleotides: TGTGCCAGCAGTTTCGGGCGGCTCTATGGCTACACCTTC. The encoded protein is CASSFGRLYGYTF.

V and J are TRBV29-1 and TRBJ1-2, with D possibly TRBD1 on 6 matching bases. Germline lookup yields CDR1 SQVTM and CDR2 ANQGSEA. V lost 4 bases and J lost 8, with 14 bases in between. The CDR3 runs to 12 residues. The CDR3 DNA reads TGCAGCGTTGGTTACAGGGACGGCGGCTACACCTTC. Its translation: CSVGYRDGGYTF.

The gene calls are TRBV3-1 (or the pseudogene TRBV3-2) and TRBJ2-3; D unresolved. V was clipped by 2 bases and J by 0 bases, with 6 bases between them. Per germline, CDR1 LGHDT and CDR2 YNNKEL (reference sequence). CDR3 length: 14 residues. The CDR3 region is CASSQFLSTDTQYF. The CDR3 DNA reads as TGTGCCAGCAGCCAATTCCTCAGCACAGATACGCAGTATTTT.